The rows below give T cell receptor beta chains drawn from one sample of a study of blood T cell repertoires in COVID-19. Profiled with immunoSEQ multiplex PCR; TCRdb holds only in-frame clones, not every one. Of about 400,000 clones in the sample, approximately 86% were seen once. The sequenced sample consisted of PBMCs or T cells enriched from blood (not recorded which). The source of these receptors is a middle-aged woman with acute COVID-19. CDR3s include the opening cysteine and the closing phenylalanine or tryptophan. Fields, in order: clone size, J gene, D gene, V gene, CDR3 DNA, CDR3 protein. The D gene is left open where the match is weak. Only part of the rows carry a size: once, few, many, or a class if the clone is expanded.

abundance: NA; j_gene: TRBJ2-1; d_gene: TRBD2; v_gene: TRBV30; CDR3nt: TGTGCCTGGAGTGGAAGCGGGGGGGCCTATGAGCAGTTCTTC; CDR3aa: CAWSGSGGAYEQFF
abundance: once; j_gene: TRBJ2-5; d_gene: NA; v_gene: TRBV29-1; CDR3nt: TGCAGCGTTAGCCCTAAGGGGGAGTCGGGAGAGACCCAGTACTTC; CDR3aa: CSVSPKGESGETQYF
abundance: NA; j_gene: TRBJ2-3; d_gene: TRBD1; v_gene: TRBV2; CDR3nt: TGTGCCATTACAGGGGCGGACACAGATACGCAGTATTTT; CDR3aa: CAITGADTDTQYF
abundance: NA; j_gene: TRBJ1-2; d_gene: NA; v_gene: TRBV3-1/TRBV3-2; CDR3nt: TGTGCCAGCAGCCAAGATCGCAGGTATGGCTACACCTTC; CDR3aa: CASSQDRRYGYTF
abundance: NA; j_gene: TRBJ1-5; d_gene: TRBD1; v_gene: TRBV5-6; CDR3nt: TGTGCCAGCAGCAGAGACAGGGGGCAGGGACAGCCCCAGCATTTT; CDR3aa: CASSRDRGQGQPQHF
abundance: NA; j_gene: TRBJ2-1; d_gene: TRBD2; v_gene: TRBV3-1/TRBV3-2; CDR3nt: TGTGCCAGCAGCCAGGGACTATTAAGGCGGAGGGGTGAGCAGTTCTTC; CDR3aa: CASSQGLLRRRGEQFF
abundance: NA; j_gene: TRBJ1-5; d_gene: TRBD1; v_gene: TRBV7-8; CDR3nt: TGTGCCAGCAGCTCCGACAGGGTCAGCAATCAGCCCCAGCATTTT; CDR3aa: CASSSDRVSNQPQHF
abundance: NA; j_gene: TRBJ2-7; d_gene: NA; v_gene: TRBV11-3; CDR3nt: TGTGCCAGCAGCAGTGGACAGAGCGACTACGAGCAGTACTTC; CDR3aa: CASSSGQSDYEQYF
abundance: NA; j_gene: TRBJ2-2; d_gene: NA; v_gene: TRBV30; CDR3nt: TGTGCCTGGAGTTGGAGGGGGCATGACGGGGAGCTGTTTTTT; CDR3aa: CAWSWRGHDGELFF
abundance: NA; j_gene: TRBJ1-1; d_gene: NA; v_gene: TRBV5-4; CDR3nt: TGTGCCAGCAGCCAGGTTACAAGAGCTGAAGCTTTCTTT; CDR3aa: CASSQVTRAEAFF
abundance: NA; j_gene: TRBJ2-7; d_gene: TRBD2; v_gene: TRBV6-1; CDR3nt: TGTGCCAGCAGTGAAGATGTTCCGGGACTAGCGGGGACTATCTCCTACGAGCAGTACTTC; CDR3aa: CASSEDVPGLAGTISYEQYF
abundance: NA; j_gene: TRBJ2-3; d_gene: NA; v_gene: TRBV20-1; CDR3nt: TGCAGTGCTGAGCTCACAGATACGCAGTATTTT; CDR3aa: CSAELTDTQYF
abundance: NA; j_gene: TRBJ2-2; d_gene: TRBD2; v_gene: TRBV4-2; CDR3nt: TGTGCCAGCAGCCACCAATTTACGGGGGGGAACACCGGGGAGCTGTTTTTT; CDR3aa: CASSHQFTGGNTGELFF
abundance: NA; j_gene: TRBJ2-5; d_gene: NA; v_gene: TRBV7-9; CDR3nt: TGTGCCAGCAGCTACTCCGGGGTTAGCGCGCAAGAGACCCAGTACTTC; CDR3aa: CASSYSGVSAQETQYF
abundance: NA; j_gene: TRBJ2-2; d_gene: TRBD1; v_gene: TRBV29-1; CDR3nt: TGCAGCGTTGAGGGACAGGGGGAGGGGGAGCTGTTTTTT; CDR3aa: CSVEGQGEGELFF
abundance: NA; j_gene: TRBJ1-5; d_gene: NA; v_gene: TRBV11-2; CDR3nt: TGTGCCAGCAGCTTATCGACAGCGAGCAATCAGCCCCAGCATTTT; CDR3aa: CASSLSTASNQPQHF
abundance: NA; j_gene: TRBJ2-2; d_gene: TRBD1; v_gene: TRBV9; CDR3nt: TGTGCCAGCAGCGATCGGGACAGGGAATTAACCGGGGAGCTGTTTTTT; CDR3aa: CASSDRDRELTGELFF
abundance: NA; j_gene: TRBJ1-2; d_gene: NA; v_gene: TRBV18; CDR3nt: TGTGCCAGCTCACCCCTAACCCAACTCGACTATGGCTACACCTTC; CDR3aa: CASSPLTQLDYGYTF
abundance: NA; j_gene: TRBJ1-3; d_gene: TRBD1; v_gene: TRBV28; CDR3nt: TGTGCCAGTCACACAGGGGGAGGAAACACCATATATTTT; CDR3aa: CASHTGGGNTIYF
abundance: NA; j_gene: TRBJ1-4; d_gene: TRBD1; v_gene: TRBV6-5; CDR3nt: TGTGCCAGCAAGCCGACGACAGGGTATTTTGAAAAACTGTTTTTT; CDR3aa: CASKPTTGYFEKLFF
abundance: NA; j_gene: TRBJ1-1; d_gene: NA; v_gene: TRBV27; CDR3nt: TGTGCCAGCAGTCTTACAGGGATCTATGAAGCTTTCTTT; CDR3aa: CASSLTGIYEAFF
abundance: NA; j_gene: TRBJ1-2; d_gene: NA; v_gene: TRBV7-9; CDR3nt: TGTGCCAGCAGCTTAGAGGTGGGGCCCCTATATGGCTACACCTTC; CDR3aa: CASSLEVGPLYGYTF
abundance: NA; j_gene: TRBJ1-5; d_gene: NA; v_gene: TRBV12-5; CDR3nt: TGTGCTAGTGCCCCATCGGGGGATCAGCCCCAGCATTTT; CDR3aa: CASAPSGDQPQHF
abundance: NA; j_gene: TRBJ1-6; d_gene: NA; v_gene: TRBV19; CDR3nt: TGTGCCAGTAGTATAAGGACAGCTAATTCACCCCTCCACTTT; CDR3aa: CASSIRTANSPLHF
abundance: NA; j_gene: TRBJ2-1; d_gene: NA; v_gene: TRBV18; CDR3nt: TGTGCCAGCTCACCACCGAGAAGAAATGAGCAGTTCTTC; CDR3aa: CASSPPRRNEQFF
abundance: once; j_gene: TRBJ1-2; d_gene: TRBD1; v_gene: TRBV5-6; CDR3nt: TGTGCCAGCAGCCTGGACAGGGGGCGTAGGGGCTACACCTTC; CDR3aa: CASSLDRGRRGYTF
abundance: NA; j_gene: TRBJ2-5; d_gene: TRBD2; v_gene: TRBV6-2/TRBV6-3; CDR3nt: TGTGCCAGCAGTTACGTGGTGACTAGCGGGGGGTACCAAGAGACCCAGTACTTC; CDR3aa: CASSYVVTSGGYQETQYF
abundance: NA; j_gene: TRBJ2-7; d_gene: TRBD1; v_gene: TRBV25-1; CDR3nt: TGTGCCAGCAGGGACAGGGGACCCTACGAGCAGTACTTC; CDR3aa: CASRDRGPYEQYF
abundance: NA; j_gene: TRBJ2-3; d_gene: NA; v_gene: TRBV25-1; CDR3nt: TGTGCCAGCAGTGAACTGGGGGGATTCACAGATACGCAGTATTTT; CDR3aa: CASSELGGFTDTQYF
abundance: NA; j_gene: TRBJ1-2; d_gene: TRBD1; v_gene: TRBV30; CDR3nt: TGTGCCTGGAGTGGGGGACCGGGACAGGGCTATGGCTACACCTTC; CDR3aa: CAWSGGPGQGYGYTF
abundance: NA; j_gene: TRBJ1-5; d_gene: NA; v_gene: TRBV4-1; CDR3nt: TGCGCCAGCAGCCATTACGGTAATAGCAATCAGCCCCAGCATTTT; CDR3aa: CASSHYGNSNQPQHF
abundance: NA; j_gene: TRBJ2-7; d_gene: NA; v_gene: TRBV3-1/TRBV3-2; CDR3nt: TGTGCCAGCAGCCAACAACGACTCTACGAGCAGTACTTC; CDR3aa: CASSQQRLYEQYF
abundance: NA; j_gene: TRBJ1-2; d_gene: NA; v_gene: TRBV10-2; CDR3nt: TGCGCCAGCAGAGACAAACTACCGGACATGAATGGCTACACCTTC; CDR3aa: CASRDKLPDMNGYTF
abundance: NA; j_gene: TRBJ2-3; d_gene: NA; v_gene: TRBV9; CDR3nt: TGTGCCAGCAGCGTATCCGTTAACACAGATACGCAGTATTTT; CDR3aa: CASSVSVNTDTQYF
abundance: NA; j_gene: TRBJ2-3; d_gene: TRBD1; v_gene: TRBV24-1; CDR3nt: TGTGCCACCGGACCCCGGACAGGGGAAGATACGCAGTATTTT; CDR3aa: CATGPRTGEDTQYF